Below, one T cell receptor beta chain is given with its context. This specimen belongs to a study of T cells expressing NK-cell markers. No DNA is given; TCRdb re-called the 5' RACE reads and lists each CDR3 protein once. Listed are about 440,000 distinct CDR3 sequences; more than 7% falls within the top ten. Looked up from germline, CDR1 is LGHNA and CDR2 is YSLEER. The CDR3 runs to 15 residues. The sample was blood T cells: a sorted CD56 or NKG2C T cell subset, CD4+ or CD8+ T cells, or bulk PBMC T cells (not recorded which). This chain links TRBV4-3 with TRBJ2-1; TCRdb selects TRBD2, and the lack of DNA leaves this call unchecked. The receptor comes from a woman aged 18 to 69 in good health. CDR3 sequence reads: CASSQGGQVGNEQFF.